This T cell receptor beta chain is drawn from a study of blood T cell repertoires in COVID-19. About the research overall: Specimens from acute and convalescent COVID-19 originated in the United States, Italy and Spain. Sample material is recorded as cDNA or gDNA derived from T cells, B-cell-depleted T cells, or PBMCs.

As originally analysed: Nucleated cell counts were estimated from reference gene primer amplification. Clones were sequenced by immunoSEQ multiplex PCR, and TCRdb holds only the in-frame ones, with some missing. Clonal size and the V and J genes are those of that table, whereas D and trimming came from the DNA. The data contain about 110,000 clones, around four fifths of them singletons. Germline V lookup: CDR1 LGHNA, CDR2 YNFKEQ. V lost 8 bases and J lost 6, with 10 bases in between. The CDR3 is made up of 12 amino acids. The clonotype was recovered from a woman aged 70-85 years with acute or convalescent COVID-19. Sequenced sample: peripheral blood. The genes are TRBV4-2 and TRBJ2-2, with D possibly TRBD2 on 6 matching bases. CDR3 bases: TGTGCCAGCTCGGGAGTCCCCGGGGAGCTGTTTTTT. Its translation is CASSGVPGELFF.